This passage covers 29 T cell receptor beta chains from one sample sequenced in a study of neurological immune-mediated disorders. TCRdb recomputed calls from the 5' RACE reads with MiXCR, one row per CDR3 protein. The profile shows tens of thousands of distinct CDR3 sequences, 9% to 10% of them singletons. Time point noted: longitudinal time-point 1 (baseline). The sequencing input was PBMCs. The receptors were sampled from a woman aged 40 to 50 in good health.

This clonotype was picked up many times. This chain joins TRBV5-1 and TRBJ1-1; D remains ambiguous. The CDR3 length is 16 residues. Trimming took 0 bases from V and 4 from J, leaving 16 bases between them. Germline values: CDR1 SGHRS, CDR2 YFSETQ. CDR3 DNA: TGCGCCAGCAGCTTGGAGGCAGCCATTGGGAGCACTGAAGCTTTCTTT. Translation: CASSLEAAIGSTEAFF.

This clonotype was observed at least ten times. This chain connects TRBV5-4 to TRBJ2-5; D possibly uses TRBD1 or TRBD2 (5 bases each). Germline CDR1 and CDR2: SGHNT and YYREEE (reference sequence). Trimming removed 6 bases at V and 4 bases at J, with 22 bases between. CDR3 length equals 16 residues. Written as DNA, the CDR3 is TGTGCCAGCACCCCAAGGGGCAGGGAGAGTGCAGAGACCCAGTACTTC. Encoded protein: CASTPRGRESAETQYF.

This clonotype was detected many times. This chain joins TRBV20-1 and TRBJ2-1, with 14 bases identical to TRBD2. Germline-derived CDR1 and CDR2 are DFQATT and SNEGSKA (reference sequence). The trim removed 2 bases at V and 3 bases at J, leaving 6 bases unmatched. The length of the CDR3 is 17 residues. For the CDR3, the DNA is TGCAGTGCTAGACCACCCGGGACTAGCGGGAGCTACAATGAGCAGTTCTTC. It is translated as CSARPPGTSGSYNEQFF.

The chain uses TRBV13 and TRBJ2-3; no reliable D call. The CDR3 runs to 12 residues. The V gene's germline CDR1 is PRHDT and CDR2 FYEKMQ (reference sequence). Trimming cost V 5 bases and J 4 bases, with 7 bases left between them. CDR3 amino acids: CASSRTPDTQYF. The CDR3 DNA reads TGTGCCAGCAGCCGGACCCCAGATACGCAGTATTTT.

This clonotype was recorded at least ten times. The rearrangement joins TRBV10-3 to TRBJ2-2; TRBD1 might be the D (6 bases). With 7 bases removed from V and 0 bases from J, the gap between germline ends came to 12 bases. Germline lookup yields CDR1 ENHRY and CDR2 SYGVKD. This CDR3 is built from 15 residues. The CDR3 DNA reads as TGTGCCATCACCTTAGGACAGACGAACACCGGGGAGCTGTTTTTT. Protein product: CAITLGQTNTGELFF.

In its sample, this clonotype was seen many times. V usage is TRBV29-1 and J usage is TRBJ2-5; tentatively, D is TRBD1 (5 bases). The CDR3 has 13 amino acids. Germline CDR1 SQVTM, CDR2 ANQGSEA. Trimming removed 3 bases from V and 1 base from J, with 9 bases in between. This CDR3 reads CSVESDSQETQYF. CDR3 DNA: TGCAGCGTTGAGTCCGACAGCCAAGAGACCCAGTACTTC. The full variable domain, rest sourced from reference TRBV29-1 and TRBJ2-5, is SAVISQKPSRDICQRGTSLTIQCQVDSQVTMMFWYRQQPGQSLTLIATANQGSEATYESGFVIDKFPISRPNLTFSTLTVSNMSPEDSSIYLCSVESDSQETQYFGPGTRLLVL.

At least ten counts were recorded for this clonotype. The rearrangement links TRBV3-1 to TRBJ2-2, with D unresolved. Germline CDR1 LGHDT, CDR2 YNNKEL (reference sequence). The CDR3 has 13 amino acids. V lost 1 base, J lost 3 bases, and 3 bases lay in between. DNA for the CDR3: TGTGCCAGCAGCCAAGGACACACCGGGGAGCTGTTTTTT. Residues: CASSQGHTGELFF.

In this sample, this clonotype turned up many times. The V and J genes are TRBV20-1 and TRBJ2-7; D is tentatively TRBD1 or TRBD2 (6 bases each). The CDR3 is 14 residues long. Germline loops: CDR1 DFQATT, CDR2 SNEGSKA (reference sequence). V lost 4 bases and J lost 0, with 13 bases in between. The DNA of the CDR3 is TGCAGTGCTACCCGGTCGGGGGCCTCCTACGAGCAGTACTTC. Residues: CSATRSGASYEQYF.

This clonotype showed up many times. V is TRBV12-3 or TRBV12-4 and J is TRBJ1-2, with a weak D call TRBD1 (6 bases). The germline V and J ends were trimmed by 6 bases and 3 bases, with 20 bases remaining between them. CDR3 length equals 16 residues. This chain's CDR3 is CASSLRTGGKDYGYTF. The CDR3 nucleotides are TGTGCCAGCAGCCTAAGGACGGGGGGCAAGGACTATGGCTACACCTTC.

This clonotype was counted between two and nine times. A read error may produce the germline difference seen at one junction end. The CDR3 protein is CSVGGGGGSTIYF. The CDR3 nucleotides read TGCAGCGTTGGCGGCGGGGGCGGAAGCACCATATATTTT. This sequence joins TRBV29-1 and TRBJ1-3, with a tentative D call TRBD1 (6 bases). CDR3 length: 13 residues. Germline-derived CDR1 and CDR2 are SQVTM and ANQGSEA.

On this clonotype: Germline is not matched at one junction end, which may reflect a read error. The chain couples TRBV15 to TRBJ1-2; D gene ambiguous. The germline gives CDR1 LNHNV, CDR2 YYDKDF (reference sequence). The CDR3 extends over 12 amino acids. The CDR3 DNA is TGTGTCACCAGCAGAGATCGGGTTGGCTACACCTTC. Residues: CVTSRDRVGYTF.

This clonotype came up many times. The chain carries TRBV9 and TRBJ1-1, with D uncertain. Deletions cut 3 bases from V and 6 bases from J, with 18 bases between. The CDR3 spans 15 residues. CDR1 SGDLS and CDR2 YYNGEE come from the germline V gene. The CDR3 loop reads CASSEESHPSAEAFF. For the CDR3, the DNA is TGTGCCAGCAGCGAAGAGTCTCATCCCAGCGCTGAAGCTTTCTTT.

This clonotype has a count of ten or more. This chain joins TRBV5-1 and TRBJ2-5, with D hard to call. Looked up from germline, CDR1 is SGHRS and CDR2 is YFSETQ. The CDR3 is 15 amino acids. V was pared by 0 bases and J by 0 bases, with 9 bases between. CDR3 in amino acids: CASSLAAVYQETQYF. DNA for the CDR3: TGCGCCAGCAGCTTGGCCGCGGTGTACCAAGAGACCCAGTACTTC. Drawing the rest from reference TRBV5-1 and TRBJ2-5, the complete variable domain is KAGVTQTPRYLIKTRGQQVTLSCSPISGHRSVSWYQQTPGQGLQFLFEYFSETQRNKGNFPGRFSGRQFSNSRSEMNVSTLELGDSALYLCASSLAAVYQETQYFGPGTRLLVL.

This clonotype was found many times. The CDR3 DNA is TGCGCCAGCAGCCAAGAGGTTACGGACACCGGGGAGCTGTTTTTT. It encodes CASSQEVTDTGELFF. The chain joins TRBV4-3 to TRBJ2-2, with D hard to call. With 0 bases removed from V and 3 bases from J, the gap between germline ends came to 8 bases. CDR3 length: 15 amino acids. Germline-derived CDR1 and CDR2 are LGHNA and YSLEER.

This clonotype was observed many times. The genes are TRBV15 and TRBJ2-5, with 10 bases that match TRBD1. Germline values: CDR1 LNHNV, CDR2 YYDKDF (reference sequence). J was trimmed by 4 bases and V by 4 bases; bases with no gene match: 6. This CDR3 has 15 amino acids. CDR3 nucleotide sequence: TGTGCCACCAGCACCGGGACAGGGGTATTAGAGACCCAGTACTTC. Its translation is CATSTGTGVLETQYF.

This clonotype was counted at least ten times. V usage is TRBV12-3 or TRBV12-4 and J usage is TRBJ2-3; 13 bases agree with TRBD2. V was pared by 4 bases and J by 5 bases, with 3 bases of the junction left unmatched. CDR3 size: 15 residues. The DNA of the CDR3 is TGTGCCAGCAGTTGGACTAGCGGGGGTGTAGATACGCAGTATTTT. It codes for CASSWTSGGVDTQYF.

This clonotype was counted at least ten times. The chain is built from TRBV29-1 and TRBJ1-5; 8 nucleotides match TRBD1. V shed 5 bases and J 5 bases; nucleotides not matched to a gene: 5. Germline V gene data show CDR1 as SQVTM and CDR2 as ANQGSEA. The CDR3 runs 13 residues. The CDR3 DNA follows: TGCAGCGTTAGGACAGGGTTAGATCAGCCCCAGCATTTT. Translation: CSVRTGLDQPQHF.

In this sample, this clonotype turned up many times. V is TRBV7-2 and J is TRBJ2-2; D is unresolved. Between the trimmed V and J ends, which lost 4 bases and 6 bases, there was a span of 9 bases. CDR3 size: 13 residues. The germline V gene encodes CDR1 SGHTA and CDR2 FQGNSA. In DNA form, the CDR3 reads TGTGCCAGCAGCTCTGGGGTGGCCGGGGAGCTGTTTTTT. This encodes CASSSGVAGELFF.

In regard to this clonotype: Here the CDR3 omits its conserved ending phenylalanine or tryptophan, so a read error is the likely source. This rearrangement joins TRBV7-2 to TRBJ1-2; 9 nucleotides match TRBD1. This CDR3 has 17 residues. The germline CDR1 and CDR2 sequences are SGHTA and FQGNSA. The CDR3, as DNA: TGTGCCAGCAACTTAGCGGGACAGGGCGTTACTAACTATGGCTACACCATC. As protein: CASNLAGQGVTNYGYTI.

As to this clonotype: No conserved phenylalanine or tryptophan ends this CDR3, so it is likely a read error. V usage is TRBV5-1 and J usage is TRBJ2-7; the match to TRBD2 covers 11 bases. The CDR3 is 14 amino acids. The germline gives CDR1 SGHRS, CDR2 YFSETQ. Trimming cost V 4 bases and J 4 bases; bases outside gene matches: 4. The CDR3 DNA reads TGCGCCAGCAGCCAAGGGACTAGCGGTTACGAGCAGTACTTA. Translated: CASSQGTSGYEQYL.

Many counts were recorded for this clonotype. This rearrangement joins TRBV5-1 to TRBJ2-5; D is perhaps TRBD1 or TRBD2 (7 bases each). V lost 4 bases and J 4 bases, leaving 20 bases between the germline ends. The CDR3 is 16 residues long. Germline assignment: CDR1 SGHRS and CDR2 YFSETQ. This CDR3 reads CASSITGRGPRETQYF. CDR3 sequence (DNA): TGCGCCAGCAGCATCACGGGGAGGGGGCCGCGAGAGACCCAGTACTTC.

This clonotype was seen ten or more times. The rearrangement links TRBV5-1 to TRBJ2-1; the match to TRBD2 covers 15 bases. CDR3 length: 18 amino acids. Germline V CDR1 and CDR2: SGHRS, YFSETQ. J lost 0 bases, V lost 3 bases, and 4 bases had no gene match. CDR3 DNA: TGCGCCAGCAGCTCGAGGACTAGCGGGGGGGTCTCCTACAATGAGCAGTTCTTC. Translation: CASSSRTSGGVSYNEQFF.

This clonotype occurred many times. J is TRBJ2-2 and V is TRBV10-3, with unresolved D. Germline V CDR1 and CDR2: ENHRY, SYGVKD. This CDR3 is 14 amino acids long. V was shortened by 7 bases and J by 5 bases, with 14 bases between the two germline ends. The CDR3 sequence: CAINGRDQTGELFF. The DNA for the CDR3 is TGTGCCATCAATGGCAGAGACCAAACCGGGGAGCTGTTTTTT.

This clonotype was found many times. This CDR3 reads CASSLVRVTYEQYF. CDR3 DNA: TGTGCCAGCAGCTTGGTCAGGGTAACCTACGAGCAGTACTTC. The V gene is TRBV5-6, the J gene TRBJ2-7; weak D call: TRBD1 (5 bases). The CDR3 covers 14 residues. Trimming took 0 bases from V and 2 from J, leaving 9 bases between them. Germline CDR1 is SGHDT and CDR2 is YYEEEE. The whole variable domain, remainder taken from reference TRBV5-6 and TRBJ2-7, is DAGVTQSPTHLIKTRGQQVTLRCSPKSGHDTVSWYQQALGQGPQFIFQYYEEEERQRGNFPDRFSGHQFPNYSSELNVNALLLGDSALYLCASSLVRVTYEQYFGPGTRLTVT.

This sequence joins TRBV9 and TRBJ2-7, with 7 bases aligning to TRBD1. This CDR3 spans 17 amino acids. CDR1 and CDR2 (germline): SGDLS, YYNGEE. After removal of 9 bases from V and 2 bases from J, the junction contained 20 bases not matched to a gene. CDR3 coding DNA: TGTGCCAACAGAGTAGATATCGGGGCAGGGGGTACCTACGAGCAGTACTTC. Its translation is CANRVDIGAGGTYEQYF. Drawing the rest from reference TRBV9 and TRBJ2-7, the complete variable domain is DSGVTQTPKHLITATGQRVTLRCSPRSGDLSVYWYQQSLDQGLQFLIQYYNGEERAKGNILERFSAQQFPDLHSELNLSSLELGDSALYFCANRVDIGAGGTYEQYFGPGTRLTVT.

This clonotype was counted many times. This chain connects TRBV20-1 to TRBJ1-2, with D possibly matching TRBD1 (6 bases). The CDR3 is made up of 18 amino acids. Trimming pared 0 bases from V and 5 bases from J, leaving 25 bases between. Germline V gene sequence: CDR1 DFQATT, CDR2 SNEGSKA (reference sequence). CDR3 sequence reads: CSARDRPGDLFSGYGYTF. DNA for the CDR3: TGCAGTGCTAGAGATCGTCCAGGGGATTTATTTTCAGGGTATGGCTACACCTTC.

This clonotype came up many times. The chain has TRBV5-1 and TRBJ2-1, with D maybe TRBD2 (6 bases). The CDR3 runs 13 residues. Trimming took 4 bases from V and 7 from J, leaving 12 bases between them. Germline-derived CDR1 and CDR2 are SGHRS and YFSETQ. The CDR3 region is CASSGVAGNEQFF. DNA for the CDR3: TGCGCCAGCAGCGGGGTGGCGGGGAATGAGCAGTTCTTC.

This clonotype was counted ten times or more. The chain links TRBV7-9 to TRBJ2-1; D not resolved. The CDR3 extends over 13 amino acids. The germline V gene encodes CDR1 SEHNR and CDR2 FQNEAQ (reference sequence). V shed 3 bases and J shed 6 bases, with 9 bases lying between them. CDR3 protein: CASSFGRTNEQFF. The CDR3 DNA follows: TGTGCCAGCAGCTTCGGTCGGACCAATGAGCAGTTCTTC. Full variable domain (rest looked up from reference TRBV7-9 and TRBJ2-1): DTGVSQNPRHKITKRGQNVTFRCDPISEHNRLYWYRQTLGQGPEFLTYFQNEAQLEKSRLLSDRFSAERPKGSFSTLEIQRTEQGDSAMYLCASSFGRTNEQFFGPGTRLTVL.

This clonotype was seen ten or more times. The rearrangement joins TRBV7-2 to TRBJ2-7; D uncertain. The germline CDR1 and CDR2 sequences are SGHTA and FQGNSA. V was cut by 0 bases and J by 2 bases, with 5 bases left in between. The CDR3 is 13 residues long. The CDR3 nucleotides are TGTGCCAGCAGCTTAGCGCCCACCTACGAGCAGTACTTC. Amino acid sequence: CASSLAPTYEQYF. Combining the CDR3 with reference TRBV7-2 and TRBJ2-7 gives the whole variable domain GAGVSQSPSNKVTEKGKDVELRCDPISGHTALYWYRQSLGQGLEFLIYFQGNSAPDKSGLPSDRFSAERTGGSVSTLTIQRTQQEDSAVYLCASSLAPTYEQYFGPGTRLTVT.